The 21 T cell receptor beta chains reported below all come from one sample, sequenced in a study of control samples from healthy donors and cancer patients. Generated by immunoSEQ multiplex PCR, the TCRdb table keeps only in-frame clones and is missing some. The data show roughly 24,000 clones, 82% seen once. What was sequenced was PBMCs. All receptors come from a man between 60 and 75 years old with colorectal cancer.

In this sample, this clone turned up a few times. V is TRBV27 and J is TRBJ2-3; D is unclear. There are 13 residues in the CDR3. Trimming stripped 8 bases from V and 6 bases from J, with 15 bases between. Germline CDR1 reads MNHEY; CDR2 reads SMNVEV (reference sequence). The CDR3 region is CASYGLLGDTQYF. In DNA form, the CDR3 reads TGTGCCAGCTACGGGCTCCTGGGGGATACGCAGTATTTT.

The chain is built from TRBV27 and TRBJ1-5; the match to TRBD1 covers 7 bases. J lost 4 bases, V lost 6 bases, and 12 bases had no gene match. The CDR3 has 16 residues. Germline V gene data show CDR1 as MNHEY and CDR2 as SMNVEV (reference sequence). CDR3 bases: TGTGCCAGCAGGCCCTTAAGACAGGGTGTTAATCAGCCCCAGCATTTT. It yields the protein CASRPLRQGVNQPQHF.

This clone was detected a few times. The V gene is TRBV9, the J gene TRBJ2-3; TRBD2 matches at 9 bases. CDR1 is SGDLS, CDR2 YYNGEE, per germline. The ends lost 0 bases at V and 2 bases at J; junction bases unmatched: 13. This CDR3 has 19 residues. The CDR3 coding sequence is TGTGCCAGCAGCGTAGCTACGGGTAGCGGGGGCCTTAACACAGATACGCAGTATTTT. Its translation is CASSVATGSGGLNTDTQYF.

The table lists this clone with a few counts. The chain couples TRBV19 to TRBJ2-1, with D possibly being TRBD1 (5 bases). The CDR3 length is 15 residues. Germline CDR1 and CDR2: LNHDA and SQIVND (reference sequence). With 0 bases removed from V and 2 bases from J, the gap between germline ends came to 8 bases. CDR3: CASSIERGPYNEQFF. The CDR3, as DNA: TGTGCCAGTAGTATAGAAAGGGGTCCCTACAATGAGCAGTTCTTC.

The genes are TRBV10-2 and TRBJ2-1; maybe TRBD2 (6 bases). CDR1 is WSHSY and CDR2 is SAAADI in the germline V gene. This CDR3 is built from 15 residues. V gave up 9 bases and J gave up 1 base, with 16 bases separating them. CDR3 amino acids: CASTPTAGSYNEQFF. The DNA of the CDR3 is TGCGCCAGTACCCCAACGGCGGGATCCTACAATGAGCAGTTCTTC.

This clone is a singleton in its sample. This rearrangement joins TRBV5-4 to TRBJ2-1; D unclear. The CDR3 loop spans 12 amino acids. V was cut by 0 bases and J by 4 bases, with 2 bases left in between. Germline V CDR1 and CDR2: SGHNT, YYREEE (reference sequence). The CDR3 nucleotides are TGTGCCAGCAGCTTGGAGTACAATGAGCAGTTCTTC. Protein: CASSLEYNEQFF.

The rearrangement uses TRBV7-2 and TRBJ1-5; D unresolved. Germline V gives CDR1 SGHTA, CDR2 FQGNSA. The CDR3 has 13 residues. The V end was cut by 3 bases, the J end by 7 bases, with 10 bases between. CDR3 sequence reads: CASSFQFDQPQHF. The CDR3 DNA follows: TGTGCCAGCAGCTTTCAGTTTGACCAGCCCCAGCATTTT. Filled out from reference TRBV7-2 and TRBJ1-5, the complete variable domain reads GAGVSQSPSNKVTEKGKDVELRCDPISGHTALYWYRQSLGQGLEFLIYFQGNSAPDKSGLPSDRFSAERTGGSVSTLTIQRTQQEDSAVYLCASSFQFDQPQHFGDGTRLSIL.

This clone is a singleton in its sample. This chain connects TRBV9 to TRBJ2-2, with 11 bases that match TRBD2. The junction had 6 bases not matched to a gene; V was cut back by 0 bases and J by 5 bases. Germline V gene data show CDR1 as SGDLS and CDR2 as YYNGEE. The CDR3 covers 17 residues. The CDR3 region is CASSVAALAGGTGELFF. CDR3 nucleotide sequence: TGTGCCAGCAGCGTAGCTGCCCTAGCGGGGGGAACCGGGGAGCTGTTTTTT.

The CDR3 is CASSLGKVPNSPLHF. CDR3 nucleotides: TGTGCCAGCAGCTTAGGAAAGGTCCCAAATTCACCCCTCCACTTT. The chain employs TRBV11-2 and TRBJ1-6; D remains ambiguous. Germline CDR1 is SGHAT and CDR2 is FQNNGV. The CDR3 contains 15 residues. The V gene lost 1 base and the J gene lost 7 bases, with 11 bases spanning the gap.

J is TRBJ1-2 and V is TRBV12-3 or TRBV12-4, with a tentative D call TRBD1 (6 bases). With 1 base removed from V and 5 bases from J, the gap between germline ends came to 8 bases. The CDR3 runs to 13 residues. CDR3 bases: TGTGCCAGCAGTTTAGGGACAGAGTATGGCTACACCTTC. Translating it yields CASSLGTEYGYTF.

The chain links TRBV11-1 to TRBJ2-7; TRBD1 might be the D (6 bases). Germline assignment: CDR1 SGHAT and CDR2 FQDESV (reference sequence). The CDR3 covers 16 residues. The germline V and J ends were trimmed by 1 base and 4 bases, with 17 bases remaining between them. CDR3 in DNA: TGTGCCAGCAGCTTAGGGACGGACAGACGCGGGTACGAGCAGTACTTC. Amino acids: CASSLGTDRRGYEQYF.

The chain employs TRBV6-5 and TRBJ2-7; D not resolved. CDR3 size: 13 residues. Germline V lookup: CDR1 MNHEY, CDR2 SVGAGI. V gave up 4 bases and J gave up 5 bases, with 12 bases separating them. The CDR3: CASSSPWVDEQYF. The DNA of the CDR3 is TGTGCCAGCAGTTCCCCGTGGGTCGACGAGCAGTACTTC.

There are a few counts of this clone. The chain recombines TRBV7-2 with TRBJ1-5, with D perhaps TRBD1 (5 bases). The CDR3 extends over 15 amino acids. V was trimmed by 2 bases and J by 5 bases, leaving 13 bases between them. Germline V gene sequence: CDR1 SGHTA, CDR2 FQGNSA. This CDR3 reads CASSLNRGPDQPQHF. As DNA, the CDR3 is TGTGCCAGCAGCTTAAATCGGGGACCGGATCAGCCCCAGCATTTT.

This rearrangement joins TRBV4-3 to TRBJ2-2; no firm D call. CDR1 and CDR2 from the germline V gene are LGHNA and YSLEER. V lost 4 bases and J lost 0, with 12 bases in between. The CDR3 sequence is 16 residues long. The CDR3 coding sequence is TGCGCCAGCAGCCCCCAGTTTACAGCGAACACCGGGGAGCTGTTTTTT. Its protein product is CASSPQFTANTGELFF.

This clone came up a few times. This chain uses TRBV2 with TRBJ2-5; TRBD2 matches 7 bases. Germline CDR1 is SNHLY and CDR2 is FYNNEI. The CDR3 runs 14 residues. V was pared by 7 bases and J by 3 bases, with 8 bases of the junction left unmatched. The CDR3 loop reads CASKEGLSKETQYF. In DNA, the CDR3 is TGTGCCAGCAAGGAGGGACTAAGTAAAGAGACCCAGTACTTC.

The chain joins TRBV11-2 to TRBJ1-1; D is possibly TRBD1 (5 bases). Deletions cut 3 bases from V and 2 bases from J, with 7 bases between. CDR1 is SGHAT, CDR2 FQNNGV, per germline. This CDR3 spans 13 amino acids. The CDR3 loop is CASSLGLNTEAFF. CDR3 DNA: TGTGCCAGCAGCTTGGGACTTAACACTGAAGCTTTCTTT.

This clone was seen more than once but under ten times. V and J are TRBV7-9 and TRBJ1-1; 10 nucleotides agree with TRBD1. V was clipped by 5 bases and J by 2 bases; unmatched bases: 8. Germline values: CDR1 SEHNR, CDR2 FQNEAQ (reference sequence). The CDR3 totals 16 residues. Written as DNA, the CDR3 is TGTGCCAGCAGCCTCCGGGACAGGGGTAGAAACACTGAAGCTTTCTTT. Amino acids: CASSLRDRGRNTEAFF.

V is TRBV5-1 and J is TRBJ2-2, with 8 bases that match TRBD2. CDR3 length equals 15 residues. CDR1 and CDR2 from the germline V gene are SGHRS and YFSETQ. V dropped 1 base and J dropped 1; count of bases not matched to a gene: 0. The CDR3 DNA follows: TGCGCCAGCAGCTTGCTAGCGGGGAACACCGGGGAGCTGTTTTTT. Its translation is CASSLLAGNTGELFF.

The rearrangement links TRBV5-8 to TRBJ1-3; no reliable D call. CDR3 length: 15 residues. The V and J ends lost 3 bases and 0 bases respectively, with 10 bases between them. Germline CDR1 SGHTS, CDR2 YDEGEE. The CDR3 sequence is CASSYGRYSGNTIYF. The CDR3 nucleotides read TGTGCCAGCAGCTACGGACGGTACTCTGGAAACACCATATATTTT.

The chain uses TRBV19 and TRBJ1-4; 7 nucleotides line up with TRBD1. Germline V gene lookup returns CDR1 LNHDA and CDR2 SQIVND (reference sequence). There are 14 residues in the CDR3. Trimming took 4 bases from V and 7 from J; bases not matched to a gene: 6. In nucleotides, the CDR3 is TGTGCCAGTAGTAGACAACAGGGGAGTGAAAAACTGTTTTTT. Translated: CASSRQQGSEKLFF.

The V gene is TRBV4-1, the J gene TRBJ1-5; D possibly corresponds to TRBD1 (5 bases). There are 19 residues in the CDR3. Germline V gene data show CDR1 as MGHRA and CDR2 as YSYEKL. V was shortened by 4 bases and J by 2 bases, with 24 bases between the two germline ends. CDR3 loop: CASSPLGLGAVAGNQPQHF. The CDR3 DNA reads as TGCGCCAGCAGCCCCCTGGGGCTAGGGGCCGTGGCGGGCAATCAGCCCCAGCATTTT.